The next 18 T cell receptor beta chains were all read from a single sample in a study of blood T cells in healthy people across ages. Together with a sample-barcoded 5' primer, a J-beta primer mix was included in a second PCR lasting about 7 to 11 cycles. TCRdb re-derived calls from the 5' RACE reads in MiXCR, one entry per CDR3 protein. The data contain about 560,000 distinct CDR3 sequences, over 25% of them singletons. Separately, the same data were catalogued under a study of T cells of mothers and their children.

The specimen was blood. The receptors stem from a boy aged 2 to 9 in good health.

In its sample, this clonotype was seen many times. The chain combines TRBV12-3 or TRBV12-4 with TRBJ2-3, with D hard to call. There are 11 residues in the CDR3. The V end was cut by 6 bases, the J end by 4 bases, with 5 bases between. The CDR3: CASSLSDTQYF. The CDR3 DNA sequence: TGTGCCAGCAGCTTATCAGATACGCAGTATTTT.

This clonotype was seen only a few times. This chain uses TRBV20-1 with TRBJ1-2, with 9 nucleotides matching TRBD1. CDR3 length equals 18 residues. Looked up from germline, CDR1 is DFQATT and CDR2 is SNEGSKA (reference sequence). Trimming cost V 2 bases and J 0 bases; bases outside gene matches: 13. The CDR3 loop reads CSARLKTGRDRANYGYTF. The CDR3 region has the DNA TGCAGTGCTAGACTTAAAACCGGCAGGGACAGGGCTAACTATGGCTACACCTTC.

This clonotype was picked up a small number of times. The chain recombines TRBV7-6 with TRBJ2-7, with 10 positions matching TRBD2. This CDR3 contains 18 residues. Germline CDR1 reads SGHVS; CDR2 reads FNYEAQ. V lost 0 bases to trimming and J lost 1 base; unmatched junction nucleotides: 9. CDR3 protein: CASSLALSEREGSYEQYF. DNA for the CDR3: TGTGCCAGCAGCTTAGCGCTAAGTGAGCGGGAGGGGTCCTACGAGCAGTACTTC. The variable domain in full, with the rest retrieved from reference TRBV7-6 and TRBJ2-7, is GAGVSQSPRYKVTKRGQDVALRCDPISGHVSLYWYRQALGQGPEFLTYFNYEAQQDKSGLPNDRFSAERPEGSISTLTIQRTEQRDSAMYRCASSLALSEREGSYEQYFGPGTRLTVT.

The chain carries TRBV6-1 and TRBJ1-2, with 7 bases fitting TRBD1. This CDR3 contains 15 residues. Germline V gene lookup returns CDR1 MNHNS and CDR2 SASEGT. The J segment lost 2 bases and the V segment lost 6 bases, leaving 9 bases of the junction unmatched. The CDR3 coding sequence is TGTGCCAGCAGCCCCCGGGACAGTAAAAACTATGGCTACACCTTC. Translation: CASSPRDSKNYGYTF.

Comments on this clonotype: A much larger clone sits a single nucleotide away, making a read error possible. This chain connects TRBV6-4 to TRBJ2-3, with 10 bases identical to TRBD2. The CDR3 runs 17 residues. The J segment lost 2 bases and the V segment lost 4 bases, leaving 9 bases of the junction unmatched. Germline lookup yields CDR1 MRHNA and CDR2 SNTAGT. Written as DNA, the CDR3 is TGTGCCAGCAGTGGCTCTAGCGGGGGCCCCCCCACAGATACGCAGTATTTT. Translating it yields CASSGSSGGPPTDTQYF.

This clonotype turned up a few times. V is TRBV7-9 and J is TRBJ1-2; D unresolved. The CDR3 sequence is 14 residues long. Germline loops: CDR1 SEHNR, CDR2 FQNEAQ (reference sequence). The V end lost 5 bases, the J end lost 3 bases, and 13 bases lay between the germline ends. CDR3 in amino acids: CASSPPLEDYGYTF. CDR3 in DNA: TGTGCCAGCAGCCCTCCCCTAGAAGACTATGGCTACACCTTC.

The genes are TRBV13 and TRBJ2-1; 10 bases fit TRBD2. The J segment lost 16 bases and the V segment lost 4 bases, leaving 7 bases of the junction unmatched. The CDR3 contains 12 residues. The germline CDR1 and CDR2 sequences are PRHDT and FYEKMQ (reference sequence). The CDR3 here is CASSSRSGRAFF. CDR3 bases: TGTGCCAGCAGCTCGCGGAGCGGGAGGGCCTTCTTC.

This clonotype came up a few times. The rearrangement uses TRBV28 and TRBJ2-3, with 7 bases identical to TRBD2. CDR3 size: 18 residues. The V segment lost 3 bases and the J segment 4 bases; nucleotides outside the gene matches: 16. The germline V gene has CDR1 MDHEN and CDR2 SYDVKM. The CDR3 coding sequence is TGTGCCAGCAGTTTTGCGATTGGGCGAGCGGGGATGGCAGATACGCAGTATTTT. Translation gives CASSFAIGRAGMADTQYF.

Remarks on this clonotype: The junction and the germline gene differ at one end; a read error may be behind it. The chain is built from TRBV12-3 or TRBV12-4 and TRBJ1-2; 7 bases line up with TRBD1. The CDR3 is 15 amino acids. The CDR3 DNA sequence: TGTACCAGCAGTTCCCTCCTCGAGGGGGCAAACGGCTACACCTTC. This translates into CTSSSLLEGANGYTF.

This clonotype was seen many times. The chain employs TRBV19 and TRBJ2-7, with TRBD1 identical over 8 bases. The trim removed 7 bases at V and 5 bases at J, leaving 4 bases unmatched. The CDR3 runs 12 residues. Germline lookup yields CDR1 LNHDA and CDR2 SQIVND (reference sequence). The CDR3 here is CASTTGDHEQYF. In nucleotides, the CDR3 is TGTGCCAGTACGACAGGGGACCACGAGCAGTACTTC.

The rearrangement uses TRBV28 and TRBJ2-7; possible D gene TRBD1, 5 bases. V was shortened by 5 bases and J by 2 bases, with 10 bases between the two germline ends. CDR1 MDHEN and CDR2 SYDVKM come from the germline V gene. The CDR3 loop spans 13 amino acids. For the CDR3, the DNA is TGTGCCAGCAGTAAGGGGTCCACCTACGAGCAGTACTTC. Translating gives CASSKGSTYEQYF.

This chain joins TRBV7-9 and TRBJ2-1, with D possibly TRBD1 on 6 matching bases. This CDR3 has 14 residues. CDR1 SEHNR and CDR2 FQNEAQ come from the germline V gene (reference sequence). Trimming removed 4 bases at V and 7 bases at J, with 14 bases between. CDR3 DNA sequence: TGTGCCAGCAGCTGGACAGCCGGTTTGAATGAGCAGTTCTTC. Its protein product is CASSWTAGLNEQFF.

This clonotype occurred a few times. This chain connects TRBV28 to TRBJ1-4; D unresolved. This CDR3 comprises 11 residues. Trimming stripped 6 bases from V and 5 bases from J, with 4 bases between. The germline gives CDR1 MDHEN, CDR2 SYDVKM. The CDR3 region is CASRKNEKLFF. Written as DNA, the CDR3 is TGTGCCAGCAGGAAAAATGAAAAACTGTTTTTT.

This clonotype was counted a single time. This chain uses TRBV6-6 with TRBJ1-2; TRBD1 is a possible D gene (5 bases). There are 13 residues in the CDR3. The germline V gene has CDR1 MNHNY and CDR2 SVGAGI (reference sequence). The V end was cut by 6 bases, the J end by 4 bases, with 12 bases between. CDR3 nucleotides: TGTGCCAGCAGCCAAACAGGCCCCTATGGCTACACCTTC. This gives the protein CASSQTGPYGYTF.

This clonotype was recorded a few times. The V and J genes are TRBV6-5 and TRBJ2-5; 9 nucleotides line up with TRBD2. The J call may be in error: the DNA end matches TRBJ2-1 better. Germline-derived CDR1 and CDR2 are MNHEY and SVGAGI. The CDR3 is made up of 15 amino acids. CDR3 residues: CASSYSSGRKYEQFF. In nucleotides, the CDR3 is TGTGCCAGCAGTTACTCTAGCGGGAGAAAGTATGAGCAGTTCTTC.

The chain carries TRBV29-1 and TRBJ2-3, with D possibly being TRBD2 (6 bases). Germline assignment: CDR1 SQVTM and CDR2 ANQGSEA. The CDR3 totals 13 residues. V gave up 3 bases and J gave up 5 bases, with 12 bases separating them. CDR3 DNA: TGCAGCGTTGAGCCCCACGGGGGAGATACGCAGTATTTT. Its protein product is CSVEPHGGDTQYF.

V gene TRBV5-5 combines with J gene TRBJ2-7; 8 nucleotides match TRBD2. Losses at the gene ends were 0 bases for V and 6 bases for J; bases not matched to a gene: 5. This CDR3 contains 14 residues. Per germline, CDR1 SGHKS and CDR2 YYEKEE (reference sequence). The CDR3 here is CASSLAGGGSEQYF. Written as DNA, the CDR3 is TGTGCCAGCAGCTTGGCCGGGGGGGGAAGCGAGCAGTACTTC.

This clonotype was picked up a small number of times. The chain employs TRBV29-1 and TRBJ2-5, with D perhaps matching TRBD1 (6 bases). The closer fit of TRBJ2-1 to the DNA end suggests the J call may be wrong. The CDR3 loop spans 15 amino acids. The V gene's germline CDR1 is SQVTM and CDR2 ANQGSEA. Here the CDR3 reads CSVGRITGTSNEQFF. The CDR3 DNA is TGCAGCGTTGGCCGAATCACCGGGACATCTAATGAGCAGTTCTTC.